This is a list of T cell receptor beta chains from one sample in a study of cytomegalovirus exposure and HLA in healthy donors. Assay used: immunoSEQ multiplex PCR; TCRdb lists only in-frame clones, some missing. The sample holds about 130,000 clones, roughly 80% seen once. The sample consisted of PBMCs. The receptors shown here come from a female donor in good health and CMV-seronegative. Each CDR3 is given with its conserved first and last residue. Each record gives: CDR3 length, D gene, clone size, V gene, J gene, CDR3 DNA, CDR3 protein. A D gene is named only where the DNA matches it firmly. Clone size is given for some rows only: seen once, a few or many times, or a class if the clone is expanded.

len: 15; d_gene: NA; abundance: once; v_gene: TRBV14; j_gene: TRBJ1-2; CDR3nt: TGTGCCAGCAGCCCCAAGGACAGAGAACTCTATGGCTACACCTTC; CDR3aa: CASSPKDRELYGYTF
len: 15; d_gene: NA; abundance: NA; v_gene: TRBV11-2; j_gene: TRBJ2-2; CDR3nt: TGTGCCAGCAGCACCAGACTAGCGAACACCGGGGAGCTGTTTTTT; CDR3aa: CASSTRLANTGELFF
len: 15; d_gene: TRBD2; abundance: NA; v_gene: TRBV11-2; j_gene: TRBJ2-3; CDR3nt: TGTGCCAGCAGCTTACTAGCGGGAGGGCCGAATACGCAGTATTTT; CDR3aa: CASSLLAGGPNTQYF
len: 14; d_gene: NA; abundance: NA; v_gene: TRBV27; j_gene: TRBJ2-1; CDR3nt: TGTGCCAGCAGTTTATTAGGACTGGAGAATGAGCAGTTCTTC; CDR3aa: CASSLLGLENEQFF
len: 13; d_gene: NA; abundance: NA; v_gene: TRBV29-1; j_gene: TRBJ1-1; CDR3nt: TGCAGCTACCGTCCGGGTGGGAACACTGAAGCTTTCTTT; CDR3aa: CSYRPGGNTEAFF
len: 16; d_gene: TRBD2; abundance: NA; v_gene: TRBV27; j_gene: TRBJ2-1; CDR3nt: TGTGCCAGCAGTACATTTCGGGGGGTCCCCTACAATGAGCAGTTCTTC; CDR3aa: CASSTFRGVPYNEQFF
len: 12; d_gene: NA; abundance: NA; v_gene: TRBV28; j_gene: TRBJ1-3; CDR3nt: TGTGCCAGCAGTGTTAGAGGAAACACCATATATTTT; CDR3aa: CASSVRGNTIYF
len: 17; d_gene: TRBD2; abundance: NA; v_gene: TRBV19; j_gene: TRBJ2-3; CDR3nt: TGTGCCAGTAGCCCGAGTTGGGCGGGAGGGCTTGTGGTGACGCAGTATTTT; CDR3aa: CASSPSWAGGLVVTQYF
len: 13; d_gene: NA; abundance: few; v_gene: TRBV30; j_gene: TRBJ1-1; CDR3nt: TGTGCCTGGAGTTATGGGCTGGACAAGGGAGCTTTCTTT; CDR3aa: CAWSYGLDKGAFF
len: 15; d_gene: NA; abundance: NA; v_gene: TRBV28; j_gene: TRBJ2-5; CDR3nt: TGTGCCAGCGGCCCATTCCCACCGGGGGTAGAGACCCAGTACTTC; CDR3aa: CASGPFPPGVETQYF
len: 13; d_gene: NA; abundance: NA; v_gene: TRBV2; j_gene: TRBJ2-1; CDR3nt: TGTGCCAGCAGACCCACTATAAACAATGAGCAGTTCTTC; CDR3aa: CASRPTINNEQFF
len: 12; d_gene: NA; abundance: NA; v_gene: TRBV7-9; j_gene: TRBJ1-4; CDR3nt: TGTGCCAGCAGCGTACTTAATGAAAAACTGTTTTTT; CDR3aa: CASSVLNEKLFF
len: 16; d_gene: TRBD1; abundance: NA; v_gene: TRBV6-5; j_gene: TRBJ1-2; CDR3nt: TGTGCCAGCAGTTCAAGGGACAGGGGGCATAGCTATGGCTACACCTTC; CDR3aa: CASSSRDRGHSYGYTF
len: 15; d_gene: TRBD1; abundance: NA; v_gene: TRBV6-4; j_gene: TRBJ1-2; CDR3nt: TGTGCCAGCAGTGCTTCGACAGGGACGAACTATGGCTACACCTTC; CDR3aa: CASSASTGTNYGYTF
len: 13; d_gene: TRBD1; abundance: NA; v_gene: TRBV6-1; j_gene: TRBJ2-7; CDR3nt: TGTGCCAGCGGGCGGGACAGGGTCTACGAGCAGTACTTC; CDR3aa: CASGRDRVYEQYF
len: 13; d_gene: NA; abundance: NA; v_gene: TRBV19; j_gene: TRBJ2-1; CDR3nt: TGTGCCAGTAGTTCACCTAATTCGTGGGAGCAGTTCTTC; CDR3aa: CASSSPNSWEQFF
len: 15; d_gene: NA; abundance: NA; v_gene: TRBV4-1; j_gene: TRBJ2-7; CDR3nt: TGCGCCAGCAGCCGAGACCGAGGTTCCGGAAGGGAGCAGTACTTC; CDR3aa: CASSRDRGSGREQYF
len: 15; d_gene: TRBD1; abundance: NA; v_gene: TRBV12-5; j_gene: TRBJ1-2; CDR3nt: TGTGCTAGTGGTGCCGTGGACAGGGGCCTATATGGCTACACCTTC; CDR3aa: CASGAVDRGLYGYTF
len: 13; d_gene: NA; abundance: NA; v_gene: TRBV10-3; j_gene: TRBJ2-1; CDR3nt: TGTGCCATCAGTGAAGGACAGAACAATGAGCAGTTCTTC; CDR3aa: CAISEGQNNEQFF
len: 16; d_gene: TRBD1; abundance: NA; v_gene: TRBV6-1; j_gene: TRBJ1-2; CDR3nt: TGTGCCAGCAGTGAGGCGGGACAGGTAGTTTCCTATGGCTACACCTTC; CDR3aa: CASSEAGQVVSYGYTF
len: 10; d_gene: NA; abundance: NA; v_gene: TRBV30; j_gene: TRBJ2-5; CDR3nt: TGTGCCTCCGGGCAGGGGACCCAGTACTTC; CDR3aa: CASGQGTQYF
len: 17; d_gene: TRBD1; abundance: NA; v_gene: TRBV27; j_gene: TRBJ1-5; CDR3nt: TGTGCCAGCAGTACCTGGCGGCAGGGGGGAGGCAATCAGCCCCAGCATTTT; CDR3aa: CASSTWRQGGGNQPQHF
len: 15; d_gene: NA; abundance: once; v_gene: TRBV7-2; j_gene: TRBJ2-5; CDR3nt: TGTGCCAGCAGCTCATACGGGGAGGCCGGAGAGACCCAGTACTTC; CDR3aa: CASSSYGEAGETQYF
len: 18; d_gene: TRBD1; abundance: once; v_gene: TRBV12-5; j_gene: TRBJ1-2; CDR3nt: TGTGCTAGTGGTTTGATACTGGGACAGCCCGAAGAGCACTATGGCTACACCTTC; CDR3aa: CASGLILGQPEEHYGYTF
len: 15; d_gene: TRBD1; abundance: NA; v_gene: TRBV6-1; j_gene: TRBJ2-7; CDR3nt: TGTGCCAGCAGTGAAGTGACAGGGTCCTCCTACGAGCAGTACTTC; CDR3aa: CASSEVTGSSYEQYF
len: 18; d_gene: NA; abundance: NA; v_gene: TRBV28; j_gene: TRBJ1-5; CDR3nt: TGTGCCAGCGGCCCGGGAGGGGGGTGGGATAGAAGCAATCAGCCCCAGCATTTT; CDR3aa: CASGPGGGWDRSNQPQHF
len: 14; d_gene: NA; abundance: once; v_gene: TRBV10-3; j_gene: TRBJ2-7; CDR3nt: TGTGCCATCAGTGAGTCGCAGGCTGGCTACGAGCAGTACTTC; CDR3aa: CAISESQAGYEQYF
len: 16; d_gene: TRBD2; abundance: NA; v_gene: TRBV18; j_gene: TRBJ2-5; CDR3nt: TGTGCCAGCTCACCACCTGGACTAGCGGTCCAAGAGACCCAGTACTTC; CDR3aa: CASSPPGLAVQETQYF
len: 13; d_gene: NA; abundance: NA; v_gene: TRBV18; j_gene: TRBJ1-5; CDR3nt: TGTGCCAGCTCACCCGACAGCGTCCAGCCCCAGCATTTT; CDR3aa: CASSPDSVQPQHF
len: 14; d_gene: TRBD1; abundance: NA; v_gene: TRBV10-3; j_gene: TRBJ2-7; CDR3nt: TGTGCCATCTCCGTCACAGGGGGCAACTACGAGCAGTACTTC; CDR3aa: CAISVTGGNYEQYF
len: 14; d_gene: TRBD1; abundance: NA; v_gene: TRBV19; j_gene: TRBJ2-5; CDR3nt: TGTGCCAGTAGTAAGGGACAGGGAGCCGGGACCCAGTACTTC; CDR3aa: CASSKGQGAGTQYF
len: 16; d_gene: NA; abundance: NA; v_gene: TRBV6-5; j_gene: TRBJ1-3; CDR3nt: TGTGCCAGCAGTTACTCGAAGGGAGGGGCTGGAAACACCATATATTTT; CDR3aa: CASSYSKGGAGNTIYF
len: 15; d_gene: NA; abundance: NA; v_gene: TRBV7-8; j_gene: TRBJ2-4; CDR3nt: TGTGCCAGCAGCTTAGAAGGGGTGGCCAAAAACATTCAGTACTTC; CDR3aa: CASSLEGVAKNIQYF
len: 11; d_gene: NA; abundance: NA; v_gene: TRBV5-1; j_gene: TRBJ2-1; CDR3nt: TGCGCCAGCAGCTTGCGTAGTGAGCAGTTCTTC; CDR3aa: CASSLRSEQFF
len: 14; d_gene: TRBD2; abundance: NA; v_gene: TRBV9; j_gene: TRBJ2-7; CDR3nt: TGTGCCAGCTCCCGGACTAGCGCCTCCTACGAGCAGTACTTC; CDR3aa: CASSRTSASYEQYF
len: 14; d_gene: NA; abundance: NA; v_gene: TRBV2; j_gene: TRBJ2-7; CDR3nt: TGTGCCAGCAGTGGACAGTTGAGGAGCGACGAGCAGTACTTC; CDR3aa: CASSGQLRSDEQYF
len: 15; d_gene: TRBD2; abundance: NA; v_gene: TRBV6-4; j_gene: TRBJ2-1; CDR3nt: TGTGCCAGCAGTCCCGGACTAGCGCGCTACAATGAGCAGTTCTTC; CDR3aa: CASSPGLARYNEQFF
len: 16; d_gene: NA; abundance: once; v_gene: TRBV6-1; j_gene: TRBJ2-1; CDR3nt: TGTGCCAGCAGTGAATTGGGGCAGGGGATTTACAATGAGCAGTTCTTC; CDR3aa: CASSELGQGIYNEQFF
len: 14; d_gene: NA; abundance: NA; v_gene: TRBV11-2; j_gene: TRBJ1-5; CDR3nt: TGTGCCAGCAGCCCACAGGGTTTGGATCAGCCCCAGCATTTT; CDR3aa: CASSPQGLDQPQHF
len: 17; d_gene: NA; abundance: NA; v_gene: TRBV5-6; j_gene: TRBJ2-6; CDR3nt: TGTGCCAGCAGCCCCGGCAGGGGCTCAGTCGGGGCCAACGTCCTGACTTTC; CDR3aa: CASSPGRGSVGANVLTF
len: 15; d_gene: TRBD1; abundance: NA; v_gene: TRBV5-1; j_gene: TRBJ2-2; CDR3nt: TGCGCCAGCAGCCCAAGACAGGGCCGCACCGGGGAGCTGTTTTTT; CDR3aa: CASSPRQGRTGELFF
len: 14; d_gene: NA; abundance: NA; v_gene: TRBV28; j_gene: TRBJ1-5; CDR3nt: TGTGCCAGCAGTTTTGGTATAGGCAATCAGCCCCAGCATTTT; CDR3aa: CASSFGIGNQPQHF
len: 14; d_gene: TRBD1; abundance: NA; v_gene: TRBV7-3; j_gene: TRBJ2-7; CDR3nt: TGTGCCAGCAGCCCTACAGGGGTACCCTACGAGCAGTACTTC; CDR3aa: CASSPTGVPYEQYF
len: 11; d_gene: NA; abundance: NA; v_gene: TRBV2; j_gene: TRBJ2-3; CDR3nt: TGTGCCAGCAGTGAACTGGATACGCAGTATTTT; CDR3aa: CASSELDTQYF
len: 14; d_gene: NA; abundance: NA; v_gene: TRBV2; j_gene: TRBJ2-1; CDR3nt: TGTGCCAGCAGTGCCGGGAGTGCCTACAAAGAGCAGTTCTTC; CDR3aa: CASSAGSAYKEQFF
len: 11; d_gene: NA; abundance: few; v_gene: TRBV6-5; j_gene: TRBJ2-7; CDR3nt: TGTGCCAGCAGTTATCGGTACGAGCAGTACTTC; CDR3aa: CASSYRYEQYF
len: 14; d_gene: TRBD1; abundance: NA; v_gene: TRBV5-4; j_gene: TRBJ1-5; CDR3nt: TGTGCCAGCAGCTTACAGGGGGCTGATCAGCCCCAGCATTTT; CDR3aa: CASSLQGADQPQHF
len: 13; d_gene: TRBD1; abundance: NA; v_gene: TRBV5-6; j_gene: TRBJ1-6; CDR3nt: TGTGCCAGCAGCTCCGACAGGGTCTCACCCCTCCACTTT; CDR3aa: CASSSDRVSPLHF
len: 14; d_gene: TRBD1; abundance: NA; v_gene: TRBV9; j_gene: TRBJ1-4; CDR3nt: TGTGCCAGCAGAGTGGGACAGGTTAATGAAAAACTGTTTTTT; CDR3aa: CASRVGQVNEKLFF
len: 12; d_gene: NA; abundance: NA; v_gene: TRBV28; j_gene: TRBJ1-4; CDR3nt: TGTGCCAGCACCACACCCCTTGAAAAACTGTTTTTT; CDR3aa: CASTTPLEKLFF
len: 15; d_gene: TRBD1; abundance: NA; v_gene: TRBV5-1; j_gene: TRBJ1-6; CDR3nt: TGCGCCAGCAAGATGACAGGGCTCTATAATTCACCCCTCCACTTT; CDR3aa: CASKMTGLYNSPLHF
len: 14; d_gene: TRBD2; abundance: NA; v_gene: TRBV7-3; j_gene: TRBJ2-5; CDR3nt: TGTGCCAGCAGGCATGTAGCGGGGCCTGAGACCCAGTACTTC; CDR3aa: CASRHVAGPETQYF
len: 16; d_gene: TRBD1; abundance: NA; v_gene: TRBV11-3; j_gene: TRBJ2-2; CDR3nt: TGTGCCAGCAGCCTGGGACAGACTTCGAACACCGGGGAGCTGTTTTTT; CDR3aa: CASSLGQTSNTGELFF